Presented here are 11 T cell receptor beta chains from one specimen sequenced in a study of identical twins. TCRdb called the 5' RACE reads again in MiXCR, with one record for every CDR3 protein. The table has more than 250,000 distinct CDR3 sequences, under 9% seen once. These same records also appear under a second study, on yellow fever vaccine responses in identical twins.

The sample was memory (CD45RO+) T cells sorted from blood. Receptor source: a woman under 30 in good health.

CDR3 amino acids: CATSDLDRSSSYNEQFF. In DNA form, the CDR3 reads TGTGCCACCAGTGATTTGGATAGGTCGAGCTCCTACAATGAGCAGTTCTTC. This chain joins TRBV24-1 and TRBJ2-1; D not certain. Between the trimmed V and J ends, which lost 0 bases and 0 bases, there was a span of 11 bases. Germline-derived CDR1 and CDR2 are KGHDR and SFDVKD. The CDR3 runs to 17 residues.

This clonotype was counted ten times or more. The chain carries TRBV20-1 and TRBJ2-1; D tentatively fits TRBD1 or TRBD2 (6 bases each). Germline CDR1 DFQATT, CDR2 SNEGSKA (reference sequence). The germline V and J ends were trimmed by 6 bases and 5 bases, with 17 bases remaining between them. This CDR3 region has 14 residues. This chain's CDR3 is CSAIGGPPHNEQFF. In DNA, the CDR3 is TGCAGTGCCATCGGGGGCCCGCCCCACAATGAGCAGTTCTTC.

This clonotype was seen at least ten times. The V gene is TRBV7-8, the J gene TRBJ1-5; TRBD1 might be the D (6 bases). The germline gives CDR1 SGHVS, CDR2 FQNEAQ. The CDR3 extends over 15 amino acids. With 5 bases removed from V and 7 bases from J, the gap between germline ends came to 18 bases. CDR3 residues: CASSPGGRVGQPQHF. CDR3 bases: TGTGCCAGCAGCCCCGGGGGCAGGGTGGGACAGCCCCAGCATTTT.

The CDR3 nucleotides are TGCGCCAGCAGCTTGGAAGGTAGCGGGGGGGATGAGCAGTTCTTC. It is translated as CASSLEGSGGDEQFF. The rearrangement links TRBV5-1 to TRBJ2-1, with TRBD2 matching 11 bases. CDR3 length: 15 residues. The V segment lost 0 bases and the J segment 8 bases; nucleotides outside the gene matches: 4. CDR1 SGHRS and CDR2 YFSETQ come from the germline V gene. The variable domain in full, with the rest retrieved from reference TRBV5-1 and TRBJ2-1, is KAGVTQTPRYLIKTRGQQVTLSCSPISGHRSVSWYQQTPGQGLQFLFEYFSETQRNKGNFPGRFSGRQFSNSRSEMNVSTLELGDSALYLCASSLEGSGGDEQFFGPGTRLTVL.

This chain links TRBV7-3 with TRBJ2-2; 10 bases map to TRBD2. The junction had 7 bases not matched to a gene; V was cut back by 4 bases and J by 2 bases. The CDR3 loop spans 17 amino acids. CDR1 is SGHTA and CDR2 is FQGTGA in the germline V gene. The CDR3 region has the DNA TGTGCCAGCAGCTCTAAACTAGCGGGGCTAAACACCGGGGAGCTGTTTTTT. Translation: CASSSKLAGLNTGELFF.

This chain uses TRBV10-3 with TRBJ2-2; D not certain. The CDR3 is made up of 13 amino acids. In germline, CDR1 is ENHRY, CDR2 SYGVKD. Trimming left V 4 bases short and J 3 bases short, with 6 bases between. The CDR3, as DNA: TGTGCCATCAGTGGGGGTTACACCGGGGAGCTGTTTTTT. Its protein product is CAISGGYTGELFF.

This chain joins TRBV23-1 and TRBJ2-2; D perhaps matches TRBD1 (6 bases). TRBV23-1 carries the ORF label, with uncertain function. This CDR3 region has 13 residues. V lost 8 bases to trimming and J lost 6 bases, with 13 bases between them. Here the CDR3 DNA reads TGCGCCAGCGGGCGACAGGACGCCGGGGAGCTGTTTTTT. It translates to CASGRQDAGELFF.

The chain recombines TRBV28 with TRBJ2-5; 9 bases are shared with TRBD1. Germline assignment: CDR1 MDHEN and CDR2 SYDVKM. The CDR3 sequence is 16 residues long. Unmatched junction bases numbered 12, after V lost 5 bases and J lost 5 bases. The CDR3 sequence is CASSPAGTGLHETQYF. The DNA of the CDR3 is TGTGCCAGCAGTCCGGCCGGGACAGGGTTACACGAGACCCAGTACTTC.

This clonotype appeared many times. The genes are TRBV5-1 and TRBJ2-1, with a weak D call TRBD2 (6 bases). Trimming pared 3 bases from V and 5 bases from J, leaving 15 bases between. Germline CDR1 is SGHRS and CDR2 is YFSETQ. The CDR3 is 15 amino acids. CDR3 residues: CASSSGYSGDNEQFF. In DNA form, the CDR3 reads TGCGCCAGCAGCTCGGGTTATAGCGGAGACAATGAGCAGTTCTTC.

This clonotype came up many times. As DNA, the CDR3 is TGTGCCAGCAGCCCATCGGGGGAATGGTCCTACAATGAGCAGTTCTTC. It codes for CASSPSGEWSYNEQFF. The chain recombines TRBV27 with TRBJ2-1, with D maybe TRBD2 (6 bases). Germline V gene data show CDR1 as MNHEY and CDR2 as SMNVEV (reference sequence). CDR3 length equals 16 residues. V dropped 6 bases and J dropped 1 base, with 16 bases sitting between them.

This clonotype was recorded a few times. CDR3 region: CASSFWTNSETQYF. DNA for the CDR3: TGCGCCAGCAGCTTCTGGACTAACTCGGAGACCCAGTACTTC. The rearrangement uses TRBV5-1 and TRBJ2-5, with D possibly being TRBD2 (6 bases). The V gene lost 2 bases and the J gene lost 5 bases, with 13 bases spanning the gap. Per the germline V gene, CDR1 is SGHRS and CDR2 is YFSETQ. The CDR3 consists of 14 residues.